This entry features one TCR beta chain sequence. The antigen this receptor binds is unknown. No much larger clone is present one base from it, and per-base qualities are unavailable. One collaborating source in Seattle enrolled patients during active infection and followed them longitudinally through the course of disease. Each collaborating institution followed its own protocols to collect whole blood in K2EDTA tubes. For TCRbeta analysis, collaborator samples were shipped as frozen whole blood, as isolated PBMCs, or as DNA extracted from either sample type. This sample is drawn from a study of blood T cell repertoires in COVID-19 (dated by TCRdb to the early 2020s). With regard to the full study: Samples from collaborators originated in the United States, Italy and Spain and spanned both the acute and convalescent phases of COVID-19. The repertoires were made available in a free public database intended to serve as a resource for research on the immune response to SARS-CoV-2. The samples were drawn from two sources: the first 160 participants of the ongoing ImmuneRACE study, and 950 to 1,500 subjects contributed by 6 global collaborators. The material from the prospective study consisted of cDNA or gDNA derived from T cells, B-cell-depleted T cells, or PBMCs. The sample metadata nearly always contained a de-identified subject ID, COVID-19 status, age in years and sex. Where available, HLA class I and class II types were obtained from metadata supplied by the sample provider rather than from assay-based typing. Subjects who had been exposed to COVID-19, were actively infected with it, or had recovered from it provided the deeply sampled blood TCRbeta repertoires that made up the dataset. General conclusions and limits of the study: How much clinical and demographic metadata was included differed by source and by participant, and the metadata was provided uncurated.

TCRbeta CDR3 regions were amplified from genomic DNA using the immunoSEQ Assay, a bias-controlled multiplex PCR. On the authors' methods: The number of nucleated cells in each sample was estimated by amplification of reference gene primers within the assay. Sequence reads were collapsed and filtered to measure the absolute abundance of every unique TCRbeta CDR3 rearrangement. For each sample, productive Simpson clonality was calculated by taking the square root of Simpson's diversity index across productive rearrangements. This immuneACCESS table, as held by TCRdb, lists in-frame sequences with V and J called but not all clones. Of the missing ones, under half trace to an unresolved V gene in checked studies; the others have no known cause. The D gene and trimming were derived from the DNA, and the V and J assignments and clone size from that table. In all, the sample holds about 150,000 clones, and approximately 85% of those were seen once. The ten largest clones represent 6.9% of the sample.

The sequence was collected from a man older than 75 with COVID-19, enrolled during active disease. Sequenced sample: peripheral blood.

The CDR3 corresponds to CASSRGDRRSEQYF. The bases are TGCGCCAGCAGCCGCGGGGACAGACGGTCCGAGCAGTACTTC. The chain was built from TRBV5-1 and TRBJ2-7; perhaps TRBD1 is the D gene, with 7 bases matching. From the cysteine through the phenylalanine, the CDR3 covers 14 amino acids. Only the CDR3 DNA stays, 42 bases, in frame from base 1. The germline ends are 17 bases apart after V is trimmed by 4 bases and J by 6 bases. The germline V gene sets CDR1 to SGHRS and CDR2 to YFSETQ.